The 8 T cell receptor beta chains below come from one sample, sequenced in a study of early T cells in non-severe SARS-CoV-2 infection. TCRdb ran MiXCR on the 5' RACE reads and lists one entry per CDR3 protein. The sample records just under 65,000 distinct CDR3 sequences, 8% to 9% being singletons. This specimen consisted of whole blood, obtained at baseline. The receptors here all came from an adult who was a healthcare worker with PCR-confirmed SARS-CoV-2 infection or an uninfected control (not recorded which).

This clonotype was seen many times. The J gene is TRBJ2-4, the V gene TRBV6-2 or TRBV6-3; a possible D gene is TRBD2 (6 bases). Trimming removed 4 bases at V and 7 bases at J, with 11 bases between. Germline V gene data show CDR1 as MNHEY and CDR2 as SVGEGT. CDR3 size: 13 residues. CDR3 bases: TGTGCCAGCAGTTTAGGCGGGATGAACATTCAGTACTTC. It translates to CASSLGGMNIQYF.

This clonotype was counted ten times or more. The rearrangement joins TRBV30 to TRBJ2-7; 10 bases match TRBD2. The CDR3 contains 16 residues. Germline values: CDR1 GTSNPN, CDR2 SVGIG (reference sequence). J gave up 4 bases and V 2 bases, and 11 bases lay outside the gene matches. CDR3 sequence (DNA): TGTGCCTGGAGTCTGATAGCGGGAGGAGCCAGTTACGAGCAGTACTTC. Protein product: CAWSLIAGGASYEQYF.

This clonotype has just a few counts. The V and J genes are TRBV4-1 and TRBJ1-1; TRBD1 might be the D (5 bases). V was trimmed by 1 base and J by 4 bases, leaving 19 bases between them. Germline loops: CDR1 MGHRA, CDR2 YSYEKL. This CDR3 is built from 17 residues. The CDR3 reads CASSQGGLGAGGTEAFF. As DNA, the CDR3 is TGCGCCAGCAGCCAAGGAGGTCTCGGGGCCGGGGGCACTGAAGCTTTCTTT.

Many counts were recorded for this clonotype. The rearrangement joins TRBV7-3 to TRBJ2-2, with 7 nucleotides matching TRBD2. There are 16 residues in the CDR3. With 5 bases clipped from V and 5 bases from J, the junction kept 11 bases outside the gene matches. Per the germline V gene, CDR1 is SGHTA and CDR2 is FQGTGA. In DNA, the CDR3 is TGTGCCAGCAGCCCCCCTTTGGGAGGGGAGACCGGGGAGCTGTTTTTT. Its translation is CASSPPLGGETGELFF.

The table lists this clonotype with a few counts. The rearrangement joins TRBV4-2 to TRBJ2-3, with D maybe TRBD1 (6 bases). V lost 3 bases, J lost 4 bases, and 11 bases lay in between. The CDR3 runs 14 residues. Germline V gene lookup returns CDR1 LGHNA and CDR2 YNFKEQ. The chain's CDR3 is CASSQAGGADTQYF. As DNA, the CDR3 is TGTGCCAGCAGCCAGGCTGGGGGCGCAGATACGCAGTATTTT.

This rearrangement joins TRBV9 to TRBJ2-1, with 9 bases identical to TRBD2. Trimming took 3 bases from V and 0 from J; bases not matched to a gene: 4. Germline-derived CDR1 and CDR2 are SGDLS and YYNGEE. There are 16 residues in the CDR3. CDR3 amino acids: CASSASSGSSYNEQFF. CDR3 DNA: TGTGCCAGCAGCGCCAGTAGCGGGAGCTCCTACAATGAGCAGTTCTTC.

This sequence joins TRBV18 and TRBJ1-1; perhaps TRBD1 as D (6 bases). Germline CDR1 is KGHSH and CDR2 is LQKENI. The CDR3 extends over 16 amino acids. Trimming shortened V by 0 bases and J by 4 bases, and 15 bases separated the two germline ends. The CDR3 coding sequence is TGTGCCAGCTCACCACCGACAGGTAGCTTGGGCACTGAAGCTTTCTTT. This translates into CASSPPTGSLGTEAFF.

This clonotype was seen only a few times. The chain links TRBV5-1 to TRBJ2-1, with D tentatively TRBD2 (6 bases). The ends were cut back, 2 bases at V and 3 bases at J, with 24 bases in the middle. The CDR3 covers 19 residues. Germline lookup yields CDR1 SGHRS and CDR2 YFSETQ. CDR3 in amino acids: CASSLSRAYLAEDYNEQFF. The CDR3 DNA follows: TGCGCCAGCAGCTTAAGCCGTGCCTACTTAGCGGAGGACTACAATGAGCAGTTCTTC.